Each of the 19 T cell receptor beta chains below was sequenced from the same sample in a study of early T cells in non-severe SARS-CoV-2 infection. Via MiXCR, TCRdb re-called the 5' RACE reads, giving one row per CDR3 protein. The sample consists of some 87,000 distinct CDR3 sequences, roughly 13% of them appearing once. The sequencing input was whole blood. These receptors were taken from an adult who was a healthcare worker with PCR-confirmed SARS-CoV-2 infection or an uninfected control (not recorded which).

The CDR3 DNA reads TGCAGCGTTGAAGGCTTTAATGAGCAGTTCTTC. Protein product: CSVEGFNEQFF. This chain joins TRBV29-1 and TRBJ2-1, with unresolved D. Germline CDR1 is SQVTM and CDR2 is ANQGSEA. The CDR3 covers 11 residues. V dropped 1 base and J dropped 7 bases, with 5 bases sitting between them.

This clonotype was recorded at least ten times. This chain connects TRBV6-1 to TRBJ2-2; 8 bases agree with TRBD1. J gave up 2 bases and V 7 bases, and 3 bases lay outside the gene matches. The CDR3 totals 14 residues. CDR1 MNHNS and CDR2 SASEGT come from the germline V gene. The CDR3 bases are TGTGCCAGCAACGACAGGGGTAACACCGGGGAGCTGTTTTTT. Its protein product is CASNDRGNTGELFF.

This clonotype was seen a handful of times. V gene TRBV12-3 or TRBV12-4 combines with J gene TRBJ1-1; D call uncertain. This CDR3 is 16 amino acids long. Trimming stripped 4 bases from V and 5 bases from J, with 20 bases between. CDR3 sequence reads: CASSSPPAEPRTEAFF. CDR3 in DNA: TGTGCCAGCAGTTCCCCCCCCGCCGAGCCGCGGACTGAAGCTTTCTTT.

This sequence joins TRBV24-1 and TRBJ2-2; D not certain. The CDR3 is 15 residues long. Trimming stripped 3 bases from V and 3 bases from J, with 10 bases between. The germline CDR1 and CDR2 sequences are KGHDR and SFDVKD. The DNA of the CDR3 is TGTGCCACCAGTGATCCCCAGTTAGACACCGGGGAGCTGTTTTTT. Translated, it gives CATSDPQLDTGELFF.

The chain couples TRBV27 to TRBJ2-3; D is possibly TRBD1 or TRBD2 (5 bases each). CDR1 and CDR2 (germline): MNHEY, SMNVEV (reference sequence). V shed 5 bases and J shed 0 bases, with 12 bases lying between them. The CDR3 is made up of 15 amino acids. CDR3 nucleotide sequence: TGTGCCAGCAGTACCACTAGGGGTAGCACAGATACGCAGTATTTT. The encoded protein is CASSTTRGSTDTQYF.

The chain has TRBV28 and TRBJ2-7; 10 bases are a match to TRBD2. This CDR3 is 14 amino acids long. CDR1 MDHEN and CDR2 SYDVKM come from the germline V gene. The junction had 3 bases not matched to a gene; V was cut back by 6 bases and J by 1 base. The CDR3 DNA is TGTGCCAGCAGCGGGACTAGCGCATCCTACGAGCAGTACTTC. Translation gives CASSGTSASYEQYF. Full variable domain (missing parts from reference TRBV28 and TRBJ2-7): DVKVTQSSRYLVKRTGEKVFLECVQDMDHENMFWYRQDPGLGLRLIYFSYDVKMKEKGDIPEGYSVSREKKERFSLILESASTNQTSMYLCASSGTSASYEQYFGPGTRLTVT.

This clonotype has a count of ten or more. The chain joins TRBV20-1 to TRBJ2-3, with no clear D. Trimming removed 5 bases at V and 7 bases at J, with 13 bases between. Looked up from germline, CDR1 is DFQATT and CDR2 is SNEGSKA (reference sequence). The length of the CDR3 is 12 residues. CDR3 protein: CSAGESTYTQYF. DNA for the CDR3: TGCAGTGCTGGGGAAAGCACGTATACGCAGTATTTT.

The genes are TRBV19 and TRBJ2-1; TRBD2 might be the D (7 bases). CDR3 size: 17 residues. Deletions cut 7 bases from V and 4 bases from J, with 23 bases between. The germline CDR1 and CDR2 sequences are LNHDA and SQIVND (reference sequence). The CDR3 sequence: CASMGGSTGYSYNEQFF. The CDR3 DNA reads TGTGCCAGTATGGGGGGGTCCACAGGGTATTCGTACAATGAGCAGTTCTTC.

The sample holds many counts of this clonotype. The chain joins TRBV7-2 to TRBJ2-7; 7 nucleotides line up with TRBD1. The germline gives CDR1 SGHTA, CDR2 FQGNSA. Trimming at V came to 5 bases and at J to 6 bases, leaving 10 bases not matched to a gene. CDR3 size: 14 residues. DNA of the CDR3: TGTGCCAGCAGCCCCGCCCTTGACAGGGCCGAGCAGTACTTC. Amino acid sequence: CASSPALDRAEQYF.

The chain recombines TRBV30 with TRBJ1-4, with D hard to call. Germline CDR1 is GTSNPN and CDR2 is SVGIG (reference sequence). Trimming removed 2 bases from V and 8 bases from J, with 9 bases in between. The CDR3 spans 12 residues. CDR3 coding DNA: TGTGCCTGGAGTTATACATCAGAAAAACTGTTTTTT. Amino acid sequence: CAWSYTSEKLFF.

This clonotype was seen a few times. The CDR3 protein is CAISLAGGNEQYF. The CDR3 DNA is TGTGCCATCAGTCTAGCGGGGGGGAACGAGCAGTACTTC. The chain links TRBV10-3 to TRBJ2-7; 12 bases align to TRBD2. The CDR3 has 13 residues. The V gene's germline CDR1 is ENHRY and CDR2 SYGVKD. J was trimmed by 5 bases and V by 5 bases; bases with no gene match: 1.

A few counts support this clonotype. The rearrangement links TRBV7-2 to TRBJ1-5, with D possibly matching TRBD1 (6 bases). Germline V gene data show CDR1 as SGHTA and CDR2 as FQGNSA. V lost 2 bases and J 0 bases, leaving 14 bases between the germline ends. The CDR3 length is 17 residues. CDR3 region: CASSLSGGGYSNQPQHF. The CDR3 bases are TGTGCCAGCAGCTTATCTGGGGGCGGGTATAGCAATCAGCCCCAGCATTTT.

J is TRBJ2-5 and V is TRBV12-3 or TRBV12-4; 7 bases are shared with TRBD2. The CDR3 covers 13 residues. Losses at the gene ends were 3 bases for V and 5 bases for J; bases not matched to a gene: 3. CDR3 region: CASSFGGSETQYF. For the CDR3, the DNA is TGTGCCAGCAGTTTCGGGGGGAGTGAGACCCAGTACTTC.

Only a few counts were recorded for this clonotype. The chain joins TRBV9 to TRBJ2-3, with TRBD2 matching 7 bases. With V trimmed by 4 bases and J by 4 bases, 9 bases remained unmatched. Germline values: CDR1 SGDLS, CDR2 YYNGEE. The CDR3 covers 15 residues. This CDR3 reads CASSSSGLAADTQYF. The CDR3 nucleotides read TGTGCCAGCAGCTCAAGCGGTCTAGCGGCAGATACGCAGTATTTT.

The gene calls are TRBV7-2 and TRBJ2-7; D is unclear. Trimming removed 4 bases at V and 7 bases at J, with 11 bases between. CDR1 is SGHTA and CDR2 is FQGNSA in the germline V gene. The CDR3 extends over 12 amino acids. The CDR3 here is CASSSPPGEQYF. DNA for the CDR3: TGTGCCAGCAGCTCCCCCCCGGGTGAGCAGTACTTC. Drawing the rest from reference TRBV7-2 and TRBJ2-7, the complete variable domain is GAGVSQSPSNKVTEKGKDVELRCDPISGHTALYWYRQSLGQGLEFLIYFQGNSAPDKSGLPSDRFSAERTGGSVSTLTIQRTQQEDSAVYLCASSSPPGEQYFGPGTRLTVT.

In this sample, this clonotype turned up many times. The chain employs TRBV20-1 and TRBJ2-7; tentative D call: TRBD2 (7 bases). Trimming pared 5 bases from V and 6 bases from J, leaving 17 bases between. Germline lookup yields CDR1 DFQATT and CDR2 SNEGSKA (reference sequence). This CDR3 has 13 residues. The CDR3 DNA reads TGCAGTGCTTGGGGGGGGCAGAGTGTCGAGCAGTACTTC. Residues: CSAWGGQSVEQYF.

The chain couples TRBV20-1 to TRBJ2-7; 11 bases align to TRBD1. CDR3 size: 16 residues. The trim removed 2 bases at V and 5 bases at J, leaving 11 bases unmatched. Germline CDR1 and CDR2: DFQATT and SNEGSKA (reference sequence). The CDR3 region is CSARLRPGQGGHEQYF. The CDR3 coding sequence is TGCAGTGCTAGACTACGACCGGGACAGGGGGGGCACGAGCAGTACTTC.

The gene calls are TRBV14 and TRBJ2-7, with D perhaps matching TRBD1 (5 bases). Germline assignment: CDR1 SGHDN and CDR2 FVKESK. The CDR3 length is 13 residues. V lost 4 bases and J lost 2, with 9 bases in between. The CDR3: CASSPDSTYEQYF. CDR3 sequence (DNA): TGTGCCAGCAGCCCCGACAGTACCTACGAGCAGTACTTC.

This clonotype showed up just a few times. The gene calls are TRBV29-1 and TRBJ2-5, with D unclear. V was cut by 4 bases and J by 4 bases, with 10 bases left in between. Germline CDR1 and CDR2: SQVTM and ANQGSEA. This CDR3 has 12 amino acids. CDR3 nucleotide sequence: TGCAGCGTTGGTGGGTTGAGAGAGACCCAGTACTTC. The encoded protein is CSVGGLRETQYF. Looking up the rest from reference TRBV29-1 and TRBJ2-5 gives the full variable domain: SAVISQKPSRDICQRGTSLTIQCQVDSQVTMMFWYRQQPGQSLTLIATANQGSEATYESGFVIDKFPISRPNLTFSTLTVSNMSPEDSSIYLCSVGGLRETQYFGPGTRLLVL.